This TCR beta chain was captured in a study of beta chain features in type 1 diabetes. The overall study: Examination of sorted cells across all samples involved over 85,000,000 cells. Study results and caveats: Patients with Type 1 diabetes showed moderately but significantly shorter TCRB CDR3s in all four CD4+ subsets.

TCRB transcripts that were expressed got sequenced, as all of the isolated RNA had been reverse transcribed. Sequencing of naive, central memory and regulatory T cell samples gave an average of approximately 3.8 million reads. The protocol was immunoSEQ multiplex PCR, while the TCRdb copy is restricted to in-frame clones and leaves out a portion. The table lists about 190,000 clones, almost 8% of them singletons. Each population that was sorted was more than 95% pure. This clone has at least ten counts. No antigen is known for it. The V and J ends lost 4 bases and 5 bases respectively, with 17 bases between them. CDR1 and CDR2 (germline): SNHLY, FYNNEI. CDR3 length equals 15 residues.

Source material: central memory CD4+ T cells from blood. The genes are TRBV2 and TRBJ2-5, with D perhaps TRBD1 (6 bases). This TCR was sampled from a young man with type 1 diabetes. CDR3 in DNA: TGTGCCAGCAGTGTAAACAGGGTTGGTCGGGAGACCCAGTACTTC. It translates to CASSVNRVGRETQYF.